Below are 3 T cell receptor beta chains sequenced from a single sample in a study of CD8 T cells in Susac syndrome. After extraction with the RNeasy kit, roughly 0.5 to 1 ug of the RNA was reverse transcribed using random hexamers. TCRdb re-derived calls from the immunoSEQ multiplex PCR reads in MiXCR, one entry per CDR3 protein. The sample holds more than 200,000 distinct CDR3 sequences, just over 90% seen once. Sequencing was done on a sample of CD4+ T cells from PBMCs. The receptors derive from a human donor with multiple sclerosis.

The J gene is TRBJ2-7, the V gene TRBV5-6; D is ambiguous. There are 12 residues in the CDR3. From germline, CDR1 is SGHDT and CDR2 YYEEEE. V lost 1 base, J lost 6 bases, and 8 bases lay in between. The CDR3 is CASSLYSGEQYV. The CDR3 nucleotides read TGTGCCAGCAGCTTGTACTCTGGCGAGCAGTACGTC.

The CDR3, as DNA: TGTGCCAGCAGTACAGGGCGGGGGGGCATGCAGACTAATGAAAAACTGTTTTTT. Amino acid sequence: CASSTGRGGMQTNEKLFF. This sequence joins TRBV12-3 or TRBV12-4 and TRBJ1-4; D is possibly TRBD1 (6 bases). The CDR3 sequence is 18 residues long. The germline V and J ends were trimmed by 5 bases and 2 bases, with 21 bases remaining between them.

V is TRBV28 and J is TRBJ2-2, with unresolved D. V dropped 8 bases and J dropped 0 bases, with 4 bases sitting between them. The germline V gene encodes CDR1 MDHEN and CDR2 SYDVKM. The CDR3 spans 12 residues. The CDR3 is CASESNTGELFF. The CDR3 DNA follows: TGTGCCAGCGAATCGAACACCGGGGAGCTGTTTTTT.